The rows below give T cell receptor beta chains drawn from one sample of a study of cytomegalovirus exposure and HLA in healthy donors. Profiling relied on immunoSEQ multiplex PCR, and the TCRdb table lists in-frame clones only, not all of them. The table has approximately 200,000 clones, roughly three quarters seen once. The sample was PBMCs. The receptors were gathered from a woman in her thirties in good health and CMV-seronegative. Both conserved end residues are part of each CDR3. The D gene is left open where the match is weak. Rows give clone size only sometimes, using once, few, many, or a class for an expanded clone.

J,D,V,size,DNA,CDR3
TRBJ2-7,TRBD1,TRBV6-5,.,TGTGCCAGCAGTTACTCAGGGCAGGGGGACTACGAGCAGTACTTC,CASSYSGQGDYEQYF
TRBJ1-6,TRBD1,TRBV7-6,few,TGTGCCAGCAGCCTGGGACAGCCTGCTAATTCACCCCTCCACTTT,CASSLGQPANSPLHF
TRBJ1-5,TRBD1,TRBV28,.,TGTGCCAGCAGGATATTTGACAGGGGTGATCAGCCCCAGCATTTT,CASRIFDRGDQPQHF
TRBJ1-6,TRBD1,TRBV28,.,TGTGCCACCCGACAGGGGAATAATTCACCCCTCCACTTT,CATRQGNNSPLHF
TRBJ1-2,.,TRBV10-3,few,TGTGCCATCAGTGGCCGGGGACACGACCCCTATGGCTACACCTTC,CAISGRGHDPYGYTF
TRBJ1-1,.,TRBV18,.,TGTGCCAGCTCAAGAGACATGAACACTGAAGCTTTCTTT,CASSRDMNTEAFF
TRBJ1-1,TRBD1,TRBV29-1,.,TGCAGCGTCCCACAGGGGAGAGCCACTGAAGCTTTCTTT,CSVPQGRATEAFF
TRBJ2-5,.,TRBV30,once,TGTGCCTGGAGCTCGCGACAAGAGACCCAGTACTTC,CAWSSRQETQYF
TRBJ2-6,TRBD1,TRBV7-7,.,TGTGCCAGCAGCCCTGGACAGGGGGGCTCTGGGGCCAACGTCCTGACTTTC,CASSPGQGGSGANVLTF
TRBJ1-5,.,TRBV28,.,TGTGCCAGCAGTTTATTCCGGGAGAATCAGCCCCAGCATTTT,CASSLFRENQPQHF
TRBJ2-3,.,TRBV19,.,TGTGCCAGTAGTCCCTCTACAGATACGCAGTATTTT,CASSPSTDTQYF
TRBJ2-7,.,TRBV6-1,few,TGTGCCAGCAAGACAGCCACGTGGGGCGAGCAGTACTTC,CASKTATWGEQYF
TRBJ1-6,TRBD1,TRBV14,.,TGTGCCAGCAGACGGGGACAGGCCTTCAGTTCACCCCTCCACTTT,CASRRGQAFSSPLHF
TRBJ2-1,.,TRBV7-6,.,TGTGCCAGCAGCTTAAGGACTCTGGATGAGCAGTTCTTC,CASSLRTLDEQFF
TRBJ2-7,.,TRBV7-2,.,TGTGCCAGCAGCTTAGTTTCGGGAGAGAATCCGTACTTC,CASSLVSGENPYF
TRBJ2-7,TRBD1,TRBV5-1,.,TGCGCCAGCGGGGACAGGGGGCGAGGCTACGAGCAGTACTTC,CASGDRGRGYEQYF
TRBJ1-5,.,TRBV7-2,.,TGTGCCAGCAGCTTAGTGATGGCGGGCAATCAGCCCCAGCATTTT,CASSLVMAGNQPQHF
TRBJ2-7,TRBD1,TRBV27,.,TGTGCCACAGGGACAGGGAACGAGCAGTACTTC,CATGTGNEQYF
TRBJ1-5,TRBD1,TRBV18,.,TGTGCCAGCTCACCAAACCAGGGGGCCGGTCAGCCCCAGCATTTT,CASSPNQGAGQPQHF
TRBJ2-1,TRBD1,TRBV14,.,TGTGCCAGCAGCCCGCCGACAGGGGGCATGGGGAATGAGCAGTTCTTC,CASSPPTGGMGNEQFF
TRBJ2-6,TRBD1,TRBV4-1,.,TGCGCCAGCAGCCAAAGTAAGGTACAGGGGAACGTCCTGACTTTC,CASSQSKVQGNVLTF
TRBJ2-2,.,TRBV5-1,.,TGCGCCAGCAGCTTGGCAGGGTCCATAAACACCGGGGAGCTGTTTTTT,CASSLAGSINTGELFF
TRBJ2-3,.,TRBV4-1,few,TGCGCCAGCTCAGCAAGCGGCACAGATACGCAGTATTTT,CASSASGTDTQYF
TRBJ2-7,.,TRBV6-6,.,TGTGCCAGCAGTGGGGTGGGCGGGAACTACGAGCAGTACTTC,CASSGVGGNYEQYF
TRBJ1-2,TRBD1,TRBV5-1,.,TGCGCCAGCAGCGAACTTAACAGGGGATATGGCTACACCTTC,CASSELNRGYGYTF
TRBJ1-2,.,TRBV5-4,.,TGTGCCAGCAGCCTGGACAGAGTCTATGGCTACACCTTC,CASSLDRVYGYTF
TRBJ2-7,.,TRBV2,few,TGTGCCAGCAGCGACCAGCCCCTAGGCGAGCAGTACTTC,CASSDQPLGEQYF
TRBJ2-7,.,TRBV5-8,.,TGTGCCAGCAGCTGGGGGGTAGCGGACTCCTACGAGCAGTACTTC,CASSWGVADSYEQYF
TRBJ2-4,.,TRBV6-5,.,TGTGCCAGCAGTTACGGTGGGCAGGGAGGAAACATTCAGTACTTC,CASSYGGQGGNIQYF
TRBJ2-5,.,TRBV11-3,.,TGTGCCAGCAGCTTAGGACAGGACCAAGAGACCCAGTACTTC,CASSLGQDQETQYF
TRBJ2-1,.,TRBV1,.,TGCACCAGCAGCCAAGAAGGCGGGACTAGCCCATACAATGAGCAGTTCTTC,CTSSQEGGTSPYNEQFF
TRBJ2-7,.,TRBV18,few,TGTGCCAGCTCACCATCTCGGGAGAGAGAGCAGTACTTC,CASSPSREREQYF
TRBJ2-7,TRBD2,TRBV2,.,TGTGCCAGCAGGGGGACTAGCGGGCCGTACGAGCAGTACTTC,CASRGTSGPYEQYF
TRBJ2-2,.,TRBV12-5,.,TGTGCTAGTGGTTTATTAGGGGGTAACACCGGGGAGCTGTTTTTT,CASGLLGGNTGELFF
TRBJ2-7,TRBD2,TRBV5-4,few,TGTGCCAGCAGCTTCACTAGCGGGAGGACCCCCTACGAGCAGTACTTC,CASSFTSGRTPYEQYF
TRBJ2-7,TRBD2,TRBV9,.,TGTGCCAGCAGCGTAGAGCGGGGTTCTAGCTACGAGCAGTACTTC,CASSVERGSSYEQYF
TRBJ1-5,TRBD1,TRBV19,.,TGTGCCAGTAGTCTCCAGACAGGGGGGGGCTATAGCAATCAGCCCCAGCATTTT,CASSLQTGGGYSNQPQHF
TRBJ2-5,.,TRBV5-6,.,TGTGCCAGCAGCTCCAGAGAGACCCAGTACTTC,CASSSRETQYF
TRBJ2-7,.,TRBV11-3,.,TGTGCCAGCAGCTTAGATCGGAGACAGCGAGCCTACGAGCAGTACTTC,CASSLDRRQRAYEQYF
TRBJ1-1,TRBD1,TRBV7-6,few,TGTGCCAGCAGCTTAGCCGGGACAGGGGTTGATACTGAAGCTTTCTTT,CASSLAGTGVDTEAFF
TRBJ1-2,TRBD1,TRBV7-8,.,TGTGCCAGCAGCCCGGTAGTACAGGGGAACTATGGCTACACCTTC,CASSPVVQGNYGYTF
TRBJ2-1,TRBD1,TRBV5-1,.,TGCGCCAGCAGCTTGGCAGCAGGGGGTCAGGATGAGCAGTTCTTC,CASSLAAGGQDEQFF
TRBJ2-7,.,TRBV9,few,TGTGCCAGCAGCGTAGGACTGATGTACGAGCAGTACTTC,CASSVGLMYEQYF
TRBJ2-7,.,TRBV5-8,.,TGTGCCAGCAGTATGCGCTACGAGCAGTACTTC,CASSMRYEQYF
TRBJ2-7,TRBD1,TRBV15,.,TGTGCCACCAGCAGAGATCAAGGACAGGTCTACGAGCAGTACTTC,CATSRDQGQVYEQYF
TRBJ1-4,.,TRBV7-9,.,TGTGCCAGCAGCCCACAGGGCGGGGGAAGGGGACTGTTTTTT,CASSPQGGGRGLFF
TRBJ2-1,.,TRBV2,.,TGTGCCAGCAGCGCTAGCGCCCGGATCGGTGAGCAGTTCTTC,CASSASARIGEQFF
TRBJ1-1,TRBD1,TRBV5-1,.,TGCGCCAGCAGCTTGGGGGACAGGGTGAACGGAGCTTTCTTT,CASSLGDRVNGAFF
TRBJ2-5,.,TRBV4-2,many,TGTGCCAGCAGCCAAGACCGAGAGACCCAGTACTTC,CASSQDRETQYF
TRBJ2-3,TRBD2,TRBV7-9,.,TGTGCCATCCTGGAACTAGCGGGAATCACAGATACGCAGTATTTT,CAILELAGITDTQYF
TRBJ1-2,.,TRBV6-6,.,TGTGCCAGCAGTTACGACGGGGACACCACTAACTATGGCTACACCTTC,CASSYDGDTTNYGYTF
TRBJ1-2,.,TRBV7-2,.,TGTGCCAGCACCGCCACGGGGGGGACGGGCGGCTACACCTTC,CASTATGGTGGYTF
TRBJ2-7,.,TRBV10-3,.,TGTGCCATCAGTTCCCACACCGGGGTAACAAGCGAGCAGTACTTC,CAISSHTGVTSEQYF